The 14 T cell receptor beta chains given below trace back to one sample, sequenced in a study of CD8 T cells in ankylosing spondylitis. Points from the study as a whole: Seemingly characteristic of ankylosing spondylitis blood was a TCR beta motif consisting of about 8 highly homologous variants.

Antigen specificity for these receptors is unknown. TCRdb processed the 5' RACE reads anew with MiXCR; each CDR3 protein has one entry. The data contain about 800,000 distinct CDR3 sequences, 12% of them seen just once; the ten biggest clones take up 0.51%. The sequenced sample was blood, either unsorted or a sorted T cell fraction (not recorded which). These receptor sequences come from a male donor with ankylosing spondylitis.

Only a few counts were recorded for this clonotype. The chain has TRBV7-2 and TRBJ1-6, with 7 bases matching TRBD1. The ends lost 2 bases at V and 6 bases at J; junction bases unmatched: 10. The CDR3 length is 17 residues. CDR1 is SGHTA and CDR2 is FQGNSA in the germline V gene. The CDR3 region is CASSLFGEGAGNSPLHF. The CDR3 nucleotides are TGTGCCAGCAGCTTATTCGGCGAGGGGGCTGGTAATTCACCCCTCCACTTT.

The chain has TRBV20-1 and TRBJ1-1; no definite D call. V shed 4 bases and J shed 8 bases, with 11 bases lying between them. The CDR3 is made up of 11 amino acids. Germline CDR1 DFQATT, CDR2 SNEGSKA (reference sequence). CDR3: CSAIGGWEAFF. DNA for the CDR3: TGCAGTGCTATCGGAGGATGGGAAGCTTTCTTT.

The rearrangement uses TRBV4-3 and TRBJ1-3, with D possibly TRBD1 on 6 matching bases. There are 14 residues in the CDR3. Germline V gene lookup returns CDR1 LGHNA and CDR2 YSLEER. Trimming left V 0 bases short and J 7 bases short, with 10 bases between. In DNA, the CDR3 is TGCGCCAGCAGCCAAGAACTGAGGGGGAACACCATATATTTT. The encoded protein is CASSQELRGNTIYF.

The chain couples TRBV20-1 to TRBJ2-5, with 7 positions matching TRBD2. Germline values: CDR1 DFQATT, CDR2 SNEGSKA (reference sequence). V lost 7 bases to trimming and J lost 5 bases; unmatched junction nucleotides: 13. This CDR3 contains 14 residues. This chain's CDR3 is CSVASGFPRETQYF. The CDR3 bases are TGCAGTGTCGCTAGCGGATTTCCTCGGGAGACCCAGTACTTC.

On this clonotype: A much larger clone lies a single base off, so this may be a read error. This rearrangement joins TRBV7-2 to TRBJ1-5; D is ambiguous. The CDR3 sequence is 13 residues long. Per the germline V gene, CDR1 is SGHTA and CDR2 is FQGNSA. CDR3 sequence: CAGSPGMRQPQHF. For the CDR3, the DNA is TGTGCCGGCAGCCCTGGAATGAGGCAGCCCCAGCATTTT.

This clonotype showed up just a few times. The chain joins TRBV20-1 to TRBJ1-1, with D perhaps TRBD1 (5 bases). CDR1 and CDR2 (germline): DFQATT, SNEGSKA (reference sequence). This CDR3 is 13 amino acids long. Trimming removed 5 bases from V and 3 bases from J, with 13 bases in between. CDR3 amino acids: CSAGMGHHTEAFF. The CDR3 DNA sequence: TGCAGTGCTGGAATGGGGCACCACACTGAAGCTTTCTTT.

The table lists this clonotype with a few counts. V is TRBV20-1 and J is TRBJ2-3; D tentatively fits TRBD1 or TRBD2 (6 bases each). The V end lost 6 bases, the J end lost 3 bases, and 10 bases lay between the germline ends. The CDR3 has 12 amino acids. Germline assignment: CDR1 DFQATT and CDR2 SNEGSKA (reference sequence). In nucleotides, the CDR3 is TGCAGTGCGGCGGGACATACAGATACGCAGTATTTT. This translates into CSAAGHTDTQYF.

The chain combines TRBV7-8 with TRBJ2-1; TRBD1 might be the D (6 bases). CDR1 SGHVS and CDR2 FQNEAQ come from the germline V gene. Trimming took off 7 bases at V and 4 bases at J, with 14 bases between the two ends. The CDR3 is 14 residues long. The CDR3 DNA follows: TGTGCCAGCACCGTCGACAGGAGATACAATGAGCAGTTCTTC. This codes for CASTVDRRYNEQFF.

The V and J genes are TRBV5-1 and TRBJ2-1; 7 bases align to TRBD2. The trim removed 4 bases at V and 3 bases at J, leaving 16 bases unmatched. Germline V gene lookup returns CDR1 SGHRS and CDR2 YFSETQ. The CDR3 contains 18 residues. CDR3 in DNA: TGCGCCAGCAGCCCCGTTAGAGGCAGCGGGGTGGACTACAATGAGCAGTTCTTC. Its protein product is CASSPVRGSGVDYNEQFF. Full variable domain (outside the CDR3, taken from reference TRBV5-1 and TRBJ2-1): KAGVTQTPRYLIKTRGQQVTLSCSPISGHRSVSWYQQTPGQGLQFLFEYFSETQRNKGNFPGRFSGRQFSNSRSEMNVSTLELGDSALYLCASSPVRGSGVDYNEQFFGPGTRLTVL.

CDR3 bases: TGCAGTGCTAGAGTTTGGACAGGGGTCTACAATGAGCAGTTCTTC. The encoded protein is CSARVWTGVYNEQFF. This chain joins TRBV20-1 and TRBJ2-1, with 9 bases identical to TRBD1. The CDR3 spans 15 residues. Germline V gives CDR1 DFQATT, CDR2 SNEGSKA (reference sequence). J gave up 3 bases and V 1 base, and 4 bases lay outside the gene matches.

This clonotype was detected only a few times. CDR3 DNA: TGTGCCACCAGTGATTTTAGGGCTAGCGAAGGGTACAATGAGCAGTTCTTC. Its protein product is CATSDFRASEGYNEQFF. The chain recombines TRBV24-1 with TRBJ2-1, with D possibly matching TRBD2 (6 bases). Germline V lookup: CDR1 KGHDR, CDR2 SFDVKD. The V gene lost 1 base and the J gene lost 4 bases, with 16 bases spanning the gap. The CDR3 consists of 17 residues.

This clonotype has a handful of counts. Here the CDR3 DNA reads TGCGCCAGCAGCGTCCAGGGGGGTGGGAACACTGAAGCTTTCTTT. Protein sequence: CASSVQGGGNTEAFF. This chain connects TRBV5-1 to TRBJ1-1; TRBD1 matches 7 bases. Germline V CDR1 and CDR2: SGHRS, YFSETQ. V shed 4 bases, J shed 1 base, and the junction held 7 bases outside the gene matches. CDR3 length equals 15 residues.

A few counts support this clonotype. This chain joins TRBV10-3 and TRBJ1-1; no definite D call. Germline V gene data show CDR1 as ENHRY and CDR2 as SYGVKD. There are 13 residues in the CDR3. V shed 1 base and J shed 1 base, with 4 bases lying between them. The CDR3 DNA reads TGTGCCATCAGTGAGTGGGGGAACACTGAAGCTTTCTTT. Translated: CAISEWGNTEAFF.

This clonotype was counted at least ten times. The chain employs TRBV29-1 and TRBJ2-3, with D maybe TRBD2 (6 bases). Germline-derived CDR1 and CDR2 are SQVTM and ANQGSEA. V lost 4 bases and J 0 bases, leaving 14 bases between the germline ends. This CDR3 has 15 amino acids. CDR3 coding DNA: TGCAGCGTTGTTTCCCCGCGGGGTAGCACAGATACGCAGTATTTT. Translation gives CSVVSPRGSTDTQYF.